The present entry profiles one TCR beta chain with its context. This sample was included in a study of T cell responses to AZD1222 COVID-19 vaccine. Libraries were prepared by immunoSEQ multiplex PCR; TCRdb keeps only in-frame clonotypes and omits some of them. The repertoire holds more than 250,000 clones, 85% to 95% seen once, with around 0.6% in the top ten. V lost 4 bases, J lost 4 bases, and 6 bases stayed unmatched. The CDR3 extends over 14 amino acids. Germline V gene sequence: CDR1 MNHEY, CDR2 SVGAGI. Sequenced material: peripheral blood, taken on day 0 of AZD1222 vaccination. The chain is built from TRBV6-5 and TRBJ1-2; 7 bases agree with TRBD1. This receptor was obtained from an adult in good health. This CDR3 reads CASSSPTGVYGYTF. CDR3 bases: TGTGCCAGCAGTTCCCCCACAGGGGTCTATGGCTACACCTTC.